The source of this T cell receptor (beta chain) is a study of blood T cells in healthy people across ages. Study findings and constraints: The study found more naive CD4+ cells and higher diversity in long-lived than aged donors.

A word on this clonotype: No antigen is known for it.

PCR was performed a second time for about 7 to 12 cycles using a sample-barcoded 5' primer and a J-beta primer mix. Sequencing of every sample gave 2.5 million or more CDR3-containing paired-end reads. MiXCR was run by TCRdb on the 5' RACE reads, yielding one entry per CDR3 protein. The sample lists some 1.1 million distinct CDR3 sequences, about two fifths occurring once. The CDR3 totals 14 residues. V lost 0 bases and J lost 4, with 9 bases in between. From germline, CDR1 is LGHNA and CDR2 YNFKEQ. Samples had at least 7 million PBMCs isolated from them. The chain has TRBV4-2 and TRBJ1-1; D not certain. Material: blood. This TCR derives from a man between 18 and 29 years old in good health. CDR3 protein: CASSQDIGSTEAFF. The CDR3 nucleotides read TGTGCCAGCAGCCAAGATATCGGGAGCACTGAAGCTTTCTTT.